Following are 11 T cell receptor beta chains from one sample sequenced in a study of spatial heterogeneity in lung cancer. From the 5' RACE reads, TCRdb called clonotypes with MiXCR, one entry per CDR3 protein. The repertoire consists of some 83,000 distinct CDR3 sequences, with approximately 20% occurring once and the leading ten covering roughly 6.2%. Indicated time point: sample taken at primary tumor resection. No cell sorting; template was whole RNA from tumor, lung tissue or PBMC. The sample was PBMCs, taken at surgery. The receptor source for this set is a male donor with early-stage non-small cell lung cancer.

This clonotype appeared a few times. The rearrangement links TRBV12-3 or TRBV12-4 to TRBJ2-1; possibly TRBD1 or TRBD2 for D (5 bases each). V shed 5 bases and J shed 12 bases, with 11 bases lying between them. The CDR3 is 11 residues long. CDR3: CASSPGTPQFF. The CDR3 DNA reads as TGTGCCAGCAGTCCCGGGACCCCGCAGTTCTTC.

This clonotype has only a few counts. This chain uses TRBV19 with TRBJ2-1; tentatively, D is TRBD2 (6 bases). This CDR3 spans 15 amino acids. V gave up 1 base and J gave up 2 bases, with 9 bases separating them. The germline gives CDR1 LNHDA, CDR2 SQIVND (reference sequence). The CDR3 coding sequence is TGTGCCAGTAGTATAGGGGACTCTACCTACAATGAGCAGTTCTTC. This gives the protein CASSIGDSTYNEQFF.

This clonotype was seen a handful of times. The V gene is TRBV6-1, the J gene TRBJ2-4; D gene ambiguous. V was trimmed by 5 bases and J by 0 bases, leaving 8 bases between them. The CDR3 has 14 residues. Germline assignment: CDR1 MNHNS and CDR2 SASEGT. The CDR3 bases are TGTGCCAGCAGTCTTAGTGTAGCCAAAAACATTCAGTACTTC. Translation: CASSLSVAKNIQYF.

In this sample, this clonotype turned up a few times. The rearrangement joins TRBV28 to TRBJ2-7; the match to TRBD1 covers 11 bases. V shed 0 bases, J shed 3 bases, and the junction held 4 bases outside the gene matches. CDR1 is MDHEN, CDR2 SYDVKM, per germline. CDR3 length: 16 amino acids. This chain's CDR3 is CASSLWAGTGGYEQYF. The CDR3 region has the DNA TGTGCCAGCAGTTTATGGGCCGGGACAGGGGGCTACGAGCAGTACTTC.

This clonotype was found many times. CDR3 residues: CASSTGTRNTGELFF. CDR3 in DNA: TGCGCCAGCAGCACCGGGACTAGAAACACCGGGGAGCTGTTTTTT. The rearrangement uses TRBV4-1 and TRBJ2-2; 8 bases match TRBD2. V lost 5 bases, J lost 2 bases, and 4 bases stayed unmatched. Per germline, CDR1 MGHRA and CDR2 YSYEKL. The CDR3 extends over 15 amino acids.

This clonotype was found many times. The chain couples TRBV20-1 to TRBJ1-4; D is possibly TRBD1 (6 bases). The CDR3 covers 15 residues. Trimming stripped 5 bases from V and 6 bases from J, with 19 bases between. CDR1 is DFQATT, CDR2 SNEGSKA, per germline (reference sequence). The DNA for the CDR3 is TGCAGTGCTCCGACAGAAGGGGGTGGGGATGAAAAACTGTTTTTT. It yields the protein CSAPTEGGGDEKLFF.

In its sample, this clonotype was seen a few times. The rearrangement joins TRBV2 to TRBJ1-1; D gene unclear. V was cut by 1 base and J by 1 base, with 7 bases left in between. CDR1 and CDR2 (germline): SNHLY, FYNNEI. The CDR3 runs 14 residues. In DNA form, the CDR3 reads TGTGCCAGCAGTGAAGGGTCAGCGAACACTGAAGCTTTCTTT. Translating it yields CASSEGSANTEAFF. The entire variable domain, with the rest obtained from reference TRBV2 and TRBJ1-1, is as follows: EPEVTQTPSHQVTQMGQEVILRCVPISNHLYFYWYRQILGQKVEFLVSFYNNEISEKSEIFDDQFSVERPDGSNFTLKIRSTKLEDSAMYFCASSEGSANTEAFFGQGTRLTVV.

This chain connects TRBV20-1 to TRBJ1-6; possibly TRBD1 for D (5 bases). The V gene lost 1 base and the J gene lost 10 bases, with 14 bases spanning the gap. This CDR3 is 14 amino acids long. CDR1 is DFQATT and CDR2 is SNEGSKA in the germline V gene (reference sequence). The CDR3, as DNA: TGCAGTGCTAGAGCCCCCAACGGGGCATCACCCCTCCACTTT. As protein: CSARAPNGASPLHF.

The gene calls are TRBV7-2 and TRBJ1-1, with unresolved D. The CDR3 runs 12 residues. V was shortened by 1 base and J by 5 bases, with 5 bases between the two germline ends. Germline CDR1 is SGHTA and CDR2 is FQGNSA. For the CDR3, the DNA is TGTGCCAGCAGCTTAGAGGAGACTGAAGCTTTCTTT. Residues: CASSLEETEAFF.

This clonotype was counted between two and nine times. This sequence joins TRBV2 and TRBJ2-2, with D possibly being TRBD1 (6 bases). Trimming removed 8 bases at V and 3 bases at J, with 13 bases between. Germline V gene lookup returns CDR1 SNHLY and CDR2 FYNNEI. There are 14 residues in the CDR3. The CDR3: CASQDSFDTGELFF. The CDR3 DNA reads TGTGCCAGCCAGGACAGCTTTGACACCGGGGAGCTGTTTTTT.

Points on this clonotype: A much larger clone is a single base away; this may be a read error. The CDR3 DNA is TGTGTCAGCAGCCCCTCCGGGGAGCTGTTTTTT. It is translated as CVSSPSGELFF. This chain joins TRBV7-6 and TRBJ2-2; D gene ambiguous. The length of the CDR3 is 11 residues. In germline, CDR1 is SGHVS, CDR2 FNYEAQ.